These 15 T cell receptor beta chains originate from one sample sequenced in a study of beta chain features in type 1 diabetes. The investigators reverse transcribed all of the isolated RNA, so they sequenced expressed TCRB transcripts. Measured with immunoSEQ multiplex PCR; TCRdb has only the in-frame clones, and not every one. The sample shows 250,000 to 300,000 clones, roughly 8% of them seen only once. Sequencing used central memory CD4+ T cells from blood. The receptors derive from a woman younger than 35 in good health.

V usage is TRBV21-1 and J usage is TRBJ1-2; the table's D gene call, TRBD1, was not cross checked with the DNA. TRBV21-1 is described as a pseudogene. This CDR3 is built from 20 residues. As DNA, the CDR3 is TGTGCCAGCAGCAAATGTAAATCGGGCGGGACAGGGGGCGCGAGCTATGGCTACACCTTC. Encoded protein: CASSKCKSGGTGGASYGYTF.

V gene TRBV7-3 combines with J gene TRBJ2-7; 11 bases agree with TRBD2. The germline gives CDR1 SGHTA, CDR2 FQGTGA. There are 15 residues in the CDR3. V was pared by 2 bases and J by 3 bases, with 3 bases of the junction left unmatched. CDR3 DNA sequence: TGTGCCAGCAGCTTAGGGACTAGCGGAGTCTACGAGCAGTACGTC. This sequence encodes CASSLGTSGVYEQYV.

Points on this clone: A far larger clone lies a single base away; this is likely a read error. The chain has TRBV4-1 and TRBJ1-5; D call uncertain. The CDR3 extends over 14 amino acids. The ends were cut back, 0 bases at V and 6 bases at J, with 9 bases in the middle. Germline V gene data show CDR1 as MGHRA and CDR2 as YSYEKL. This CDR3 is CASSQDGRIQPQHF. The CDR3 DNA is TGCGCCAGCAGCCAAGATGGCAGAATTCAGCCCCAGCATTTT.

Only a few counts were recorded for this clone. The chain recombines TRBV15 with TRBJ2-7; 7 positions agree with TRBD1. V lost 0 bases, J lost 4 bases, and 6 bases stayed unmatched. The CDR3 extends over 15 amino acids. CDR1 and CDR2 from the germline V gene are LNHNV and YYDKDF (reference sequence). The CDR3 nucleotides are TGTGCCACCAGCAGAGATACCCAACAGGGGTACGAGCAGTACGTC. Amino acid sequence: CATSRDTQQGYEQYV.

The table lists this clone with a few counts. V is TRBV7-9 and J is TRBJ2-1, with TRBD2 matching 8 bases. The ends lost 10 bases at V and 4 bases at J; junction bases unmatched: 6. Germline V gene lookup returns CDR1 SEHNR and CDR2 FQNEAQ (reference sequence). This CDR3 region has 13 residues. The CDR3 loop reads CATPRGRYNEQFF. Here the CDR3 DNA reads TGTGCCACCCCTCGCGGGAGGTACAATGAGCAGTTCTTC. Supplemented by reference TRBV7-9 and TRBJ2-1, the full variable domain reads DTGVSQNPRHKITKRGQNVTFRCDPISEHNRLYWYRQTLGQGPEFLTYFQNEAQLEKSRLLSDRFSAERPKGSFSTLEIQRTEQGDSAMYLCATPRGRYNEQFFGPGTRLTVL.

CDR3 sequence reads: CASSFGQTTDTQYF. CDR3 in DNA: TGTGCCAGCAGCTTCGGGCAGACCACAGATACGCAGTATTTT. This chain connects TRBV7-2 to TRBJ2-3; D is uncertain. This CDR3 has 14 amino acids. Trimming took off 3 bases at V and 2 bases at J, with 9 bases between the two ends. The germline V gene encodes CDR1 SGHTA and CDR2 FQGNSA. Supplemented by reference TRBV7-2 and TRBJ2-3, the full variable domain reads GAGVSQSPSNKVTEKGKDVELRCDPISGHTALYWYRQSLGQGLEFLIYFQGNSAPDKSGLPSDRFSAERTGGSVSTLTIQRTQQEDSAVYLCASSFGQTTDTQYFGPGTRLTVL.

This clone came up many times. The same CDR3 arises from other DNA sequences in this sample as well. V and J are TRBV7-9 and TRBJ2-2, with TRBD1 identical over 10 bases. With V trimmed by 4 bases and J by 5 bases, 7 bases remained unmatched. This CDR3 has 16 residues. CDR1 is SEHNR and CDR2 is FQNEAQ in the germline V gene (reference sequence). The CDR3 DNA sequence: TGTGCCAGCAGCTCCCGGGACAGGGGAGGTACCGGGGAGCTGTTTTTT. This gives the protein CASSSRDRGGTGELFF.

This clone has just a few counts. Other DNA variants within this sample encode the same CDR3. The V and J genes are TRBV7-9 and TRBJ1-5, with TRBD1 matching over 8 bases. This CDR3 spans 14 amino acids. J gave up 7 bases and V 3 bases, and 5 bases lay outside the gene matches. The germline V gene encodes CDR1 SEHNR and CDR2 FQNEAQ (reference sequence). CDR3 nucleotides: TGTGCCAGCAGCTTGGGAGGACAGGGCCAGCCCCAGCATTTT. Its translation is CASSLGGQGQPQHF.

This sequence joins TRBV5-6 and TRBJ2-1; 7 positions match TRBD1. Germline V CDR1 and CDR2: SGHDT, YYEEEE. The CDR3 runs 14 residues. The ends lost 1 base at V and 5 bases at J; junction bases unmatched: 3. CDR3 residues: CASSLQGTDNEQFF. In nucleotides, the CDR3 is TGTGCCAGCAGCTTGCAGGGGACAGACAATGAGCAGTTCTTC.

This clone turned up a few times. In DNA, the CDR3 is TGTGCCAGCAGTGAACGTAATGAGCAGTTCTTC. It yields the protein CASSERNEQFF. The chain carries TRBV6-6 and TRBJ2-1; D is undetermined. Germline V gene sequence: CDR1 MNHNY, CDR2 SVGAGI (reference sequence). With 5 bases removed from V and 7 bases from J, the gap between germline ends came to 6 bases. This CDR3 spans 11 amino acids.

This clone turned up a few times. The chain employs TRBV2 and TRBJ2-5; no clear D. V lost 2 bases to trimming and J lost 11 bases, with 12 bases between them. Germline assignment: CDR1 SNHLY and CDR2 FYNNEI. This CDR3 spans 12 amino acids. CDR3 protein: CASSERSAPQYF. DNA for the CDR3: TGTGCCAGCAGTGAAAGATCCGCGCCGCAGTACTTC.

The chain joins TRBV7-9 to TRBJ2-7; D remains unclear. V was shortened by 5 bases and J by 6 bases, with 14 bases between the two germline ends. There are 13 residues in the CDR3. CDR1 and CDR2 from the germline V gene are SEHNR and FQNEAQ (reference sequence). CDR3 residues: CASSLDFASEQYF. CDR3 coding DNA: TGTGCCAGCAGCCTAGATTTCGCCTCCGAGCAGTACTTC.

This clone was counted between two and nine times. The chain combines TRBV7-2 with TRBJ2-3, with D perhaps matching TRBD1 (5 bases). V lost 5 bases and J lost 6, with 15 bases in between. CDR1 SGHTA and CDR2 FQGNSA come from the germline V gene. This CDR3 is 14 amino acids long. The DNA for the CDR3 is TGTGCCAGCAGCACCTCACAGGCTGCGGATACGCAGTATTTT. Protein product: CASSTSQAADTQYF.

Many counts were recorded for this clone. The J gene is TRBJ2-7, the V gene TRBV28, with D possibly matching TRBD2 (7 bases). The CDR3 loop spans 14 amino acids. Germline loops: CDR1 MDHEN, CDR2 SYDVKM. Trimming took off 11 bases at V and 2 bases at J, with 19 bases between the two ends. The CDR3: CAARKSGDTYEQYV. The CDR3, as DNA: TGTGCCGCCCGGAAGAGCGGGGACACCTACGAGCAGTACGTC.

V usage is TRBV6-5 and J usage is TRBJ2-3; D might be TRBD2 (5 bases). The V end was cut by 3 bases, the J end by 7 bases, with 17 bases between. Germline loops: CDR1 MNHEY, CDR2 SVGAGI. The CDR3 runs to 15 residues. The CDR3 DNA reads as TGTGCCAGCAGTTATGGCGGGTCCATTACTAATACGCAGTATTTT. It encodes CASSYGGSITNTQYF.